This T cell receptor beta chain was profiled in a study of T cell repertoires in cytomegalovirus infection. The wider study: Evidence of both CMV infection and a matching HLA type came from public TCR beta signatures.

In TCRdb, the reads were re-called with MiXCR into one record per CDR3 protein. In the table there are around 900,000 distinct CDR3 sequences, around a third of which are singletons. The V gene's germline CDR1 is MNHEY and CDR2 SMNVEV (reference sequence). CDR3 length equals 14 residues. The V gene lost 3 bases and the J gene lost 0 bases, with 6 bases spanning the gap. This clonotype has more than one count but fewer than ten. The antigen remains undetermined. The origin of this receptor is a human donor in good health (CMV status not recorded). Some clones in this sample may be carry-over from other donors' samples. The source material was cultured CD8+ T cells from PBMCs, sampled from culture after CMV antigen stimulation. V gene TRBV27 combines with J gene TRBJ2-1; D ambiguous. CDR3 in amino acids: CASSLWDSYNEQFF. Here the CDR3 DNA reads TGTGCCAGCAGTTTGTGGGACTCCTACAATGAGCAGTTCTTC.